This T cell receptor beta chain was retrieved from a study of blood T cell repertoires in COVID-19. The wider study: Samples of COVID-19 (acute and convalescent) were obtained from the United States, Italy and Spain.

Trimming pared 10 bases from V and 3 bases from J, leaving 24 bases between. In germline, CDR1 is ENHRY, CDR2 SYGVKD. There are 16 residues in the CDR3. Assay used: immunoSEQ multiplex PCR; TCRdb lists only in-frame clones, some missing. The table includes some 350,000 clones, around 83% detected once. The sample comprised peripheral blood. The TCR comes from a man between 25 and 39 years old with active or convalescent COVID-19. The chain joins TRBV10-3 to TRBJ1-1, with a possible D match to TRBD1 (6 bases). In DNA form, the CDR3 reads TGTGCCACCAGGTTGTTGGCGGGGGCTGGGGACACTGAAGCTTTCTTT. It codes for CATRLLAGAGDTEAFF.